This entry features one TCR beta chain sequence. The data stem from a study of cytomegalovirus exposure and HLA in healthy donors. The germline gives CDR1 LGHNA, CDR2 YNFKEQ. This CDR3 has 15 residues. V lost 0 bases to trimming and J lost 11 bases, with 14 bases between them. The primer mix had 60 Vbeta and 13 Jbeta primers. Clones were read by immunoSEQ multiplex PCR, and TCRdb kept only the in-frame ones, dropping some. The table counts roughly 70,000 clones; 2.5% to 3% lies in the top ten. Sequencing was carried out using PBMCs. This sequence was found in a man aged 40-50 years in good health and CMV-seronegative. The chain carries TRBV4-2 and TRBJ1-6; perhaps TRBD1 as D (6 bases). CDR3 nucleotide sequence: TGTGCCAGCAGCCAAGATGGGCAGGGGAGACCACCCCTCCACTTT. Translated: CASSQDGQGRPPLHF.